Detailed here is one T cell receptor (beta chain). The CDR3 has 13 amino acids. V gave up 7 bases and J gave up 5 bases, with 15 bases separating them. The germline V gene has CDR1 SNHLY and CDR2 FYNNEI. The cohort comprised adults aged roughly 18 to 90 years residing in 20 to 30 US areas. The data originate from a study of blood T cell repertoires in COVID-19. Per the study methods: Estimated nucleated cell counts came from reference gene primer amplification. Here immunoSEQ multiplex PCR was the method, and the copy in TCRdb shows in-frame clones only, minus some. The V and J calls and clone size were taken over from that table, and D and trimming were inferred from the DNA. Of under 500,000 clones listed, 80% to 90% are singletons.

J is TRBJ2-7 and V is TRBV2, with a tentative D call TRBD1 (5 bases). The specimen sequenced was PBMCs or T cells enriched from blood (not recorded which). The sequence was obtained from a man aged 30-40 years who had recovered from COVID-19. The CDR3: CASIQGLEDEQYF. DNA for the CDR3: TGTGCCAGCATTCAGGGTCTCGAGGACGAGCAGTACTTC.